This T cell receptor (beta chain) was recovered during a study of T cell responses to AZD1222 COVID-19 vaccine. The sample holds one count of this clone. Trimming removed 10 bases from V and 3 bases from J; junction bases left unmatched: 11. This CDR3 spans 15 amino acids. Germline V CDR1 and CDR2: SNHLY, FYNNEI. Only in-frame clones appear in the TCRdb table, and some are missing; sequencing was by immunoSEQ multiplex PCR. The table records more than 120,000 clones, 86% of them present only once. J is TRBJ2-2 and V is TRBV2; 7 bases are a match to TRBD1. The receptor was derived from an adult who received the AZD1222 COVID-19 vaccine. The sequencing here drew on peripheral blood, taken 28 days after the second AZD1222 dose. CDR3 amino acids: CATYPGGYYTGELFF. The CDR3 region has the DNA TGTGCCACCTACCCAGGGGGTTACTACACCGGGGAGCTGTTTTTT.